These 9 T cell receptor beta chains share one sample of origin, sequenced in a study of cytomegalovirus exposure and HLA in healthy donors (dated by TCRdb to 2017 to 2019). Library preparation was by the immunoSEQ multiplex PCR assay. The multiplex PCR relied on a mix of 60 forward primers for TCR Vbeta segments and 13 reverse primers for TCR Jbeta segments. In its TCRdb copy, this immuneACCESS table keeps in-frame sequences only and misses some clones. Where compared with another copy, unresolved V genes explain less than half of these, and the others have no known cause. The table for this sample lists around 95,000 clones; 74% of them were counted only once. The ten most abundant clones make up approximately 2% of the sample. The sequenced sample was PBMCs. Receptors originate from a male donor in good health and CMV-seronegative.

The chain employs TRBV28 and TRBJ2-5; a weak D match, TRBD2 (6 bases). The CDR3 runs 16 residues. CDR1 is MDHEN, CDR2 SYDVKM, per germline. V was pared by 3 bases and J by 4 bases, with 18 bases between. The DNA for the CDR3 is TGTGCCAGCAGTTTTTCGCGGAGGGCCTCCGGAGAGACCCAGTACTTC. Encoded protein: CASSFSRRASGETQYF.

The V gene is TRBV6-1, the J gene TRBJ2-5, with TRBD2 matching 7 bases. The CDR3 loop spans 14 amino acids. Germline CDR1 and CDR2: MNHNS and SASEGT. V shed 5 bases, J shed 4 bases, and the junction held 7 bases outside the gene matches. Here the CDR3 DNA reads TGTGCCAGCAGTCTCGGGCGGGGGACAGAGACCCAGTACTTC. It translates to CASSLGRGTETQYF.

This clone was detected only once. The chain employs TRBV4-3 and TRBJ2-7, with 9 positions matching TRBD2. J lost 0 bases, V lost 0 bases, and 3 bases had no gene match. The CDR3 is made up of 16 amino acids. Germline V CDR1 and CDR2: LGHNA, YSLEER. CDR3 loop: CASSQDSGSSSYEQYF. Here the CDR3 DNA reads TGCGCCAGCAGCCAAGATAGCGGGAGCAGCTCCTACGAGCAGTACTTC.

The chain joins TRBV6-1 to TRBJ1-3, with TRBD1 matching over 7 bases. V was clipped by 7 bases and J by 0 bases; unmatched bases: 6. This CDR3 has 15 amino acids. Germline V gene data show CDR1 as MNHNS and CDR2 as SASEGT. The CDR3 sequence: CASTIGTASGNTIYF. The CDR3 coding sequence is TGTGCCAGCACCATAGGGACAGCCTCTGGAAACACCATATATTTT.

In this sample, this clone turned up a few times. The chain links TRBV27 to TRBJ1-4; D not resolved. CDR3 length: 13 residues. CDR1 and CDR2 (germline): MNHEY, SMNVEV (reference sequence). V lost 6 bases and J 2 bases, leaving 7 bases between the germline ends. The CDR3 region has the DNA TGTGCCAGCAGGAGGAAGACTAATGAAAAACTGTTTTTT. It is translated as CASRRKTNEKLFF.

The genes are TRBV14 and TRBJ2-5; tentative D call: TRBD1 (5 bases). The CDR3 has 16 residues. The germline V gene encodes CDR1 SGHDN and CDR2 FVKESK. The V gene lost 3 bases and the J gene lost 4 bases, with 18 bases spanning the gap. Here the CDR3 DNA reads TGTGCCAGCAGCCAGATATTCTCAGGGTGGGGAGAGACCCAGTACTTC. Residues: CASSQIFSGWGETQYF.

The genes are TRBV7-6 and TRBJ1-5; 10 nucleotides align to TRBD1. The germline gives CDR1 SGHVS, CDR2 FNYEAQ. The CDR3 runs to 14 residues. V lost 5 bases to trimming and J lost 6 bases; unmatched junction nucleotides: 4. The CDR3, as DNA: TGTGCCAGCAGCCCGACAGGGGGCAGTCAGCCCCAGCATTTT. This encodes CASSPTGGSQPQHF.

The chain has TRBV6-5 and TRBJ1-5; D unresolved. The CDR3 has 11 amino acids. Trimming pared 8 bases from V and 8 bases from J, leaving 10 bases between. Per the germline V gene, CDR1 is MNHEY and CDR2 is SVGAGI. This CDR3 is CASGSSKPQHF. The CDR3 coding sequence is TGTGCCAGCGGGAGTAGCAAGCCCCAGCATTTT.

The CDR3 sequence: CASSEYRGGGYYEQYF. DNA of the CDR3: TGTGCCAGCAGTGAATATCGGGGGGGCGGCTACTACGAGCAGTACTTC. This sequence joins TRBV25-1 and TRBJ2-7, with TRBD2 matching over 8 bases. The CDR3 extends over 16 amino acids. J gave up 3 bases and V 0 bases, and 7 bases lay outside the gene matches. The germline V gene encodes CDR1 MGHDK and CDR2 SYGVNS.